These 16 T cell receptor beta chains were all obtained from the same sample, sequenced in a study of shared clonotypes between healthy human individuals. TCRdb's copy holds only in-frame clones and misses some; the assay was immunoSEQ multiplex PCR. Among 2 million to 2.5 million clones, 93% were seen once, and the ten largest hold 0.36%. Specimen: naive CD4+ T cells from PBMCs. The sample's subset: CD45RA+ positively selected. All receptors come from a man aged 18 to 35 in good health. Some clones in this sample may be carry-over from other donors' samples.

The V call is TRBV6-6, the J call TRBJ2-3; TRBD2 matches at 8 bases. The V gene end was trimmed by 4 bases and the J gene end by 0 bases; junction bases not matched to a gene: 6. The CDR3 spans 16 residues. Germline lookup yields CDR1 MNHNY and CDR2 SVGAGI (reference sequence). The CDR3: CASSSIAGSSTDTQYF. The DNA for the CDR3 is TGTGCCAGCAGTTCTATAGCGGGGAGTAGCACAGATACGCAGTATTTT.

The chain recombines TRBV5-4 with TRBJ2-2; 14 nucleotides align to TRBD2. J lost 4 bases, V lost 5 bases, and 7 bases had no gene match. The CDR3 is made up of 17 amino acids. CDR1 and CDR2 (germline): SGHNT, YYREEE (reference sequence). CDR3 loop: CASRPGLAGVGTGELFF. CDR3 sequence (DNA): TGTGCCAGCAGGCCGGGACTAGCGGGAGTAGGCACCGGGGAGCTGTTTTTT. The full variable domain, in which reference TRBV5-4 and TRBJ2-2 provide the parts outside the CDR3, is ETGVTQSPTHLIKTRGQQVTLRCSSQSGHNTVSWYQQALGQGPQFIFQYYREEENGRGNFPPRFSGLQFPNYSSELNVNALELDDSALYLCASRPGLAGVGTGELFFGEGSRLTVL.

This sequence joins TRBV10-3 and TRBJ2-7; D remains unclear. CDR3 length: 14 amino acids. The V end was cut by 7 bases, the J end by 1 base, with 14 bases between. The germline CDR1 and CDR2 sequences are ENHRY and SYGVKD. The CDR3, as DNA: TGTGCCATCACCAAAGAACGTGGGTCCTACGAGCAGTACTTC. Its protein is CAITKERGSYEQYF.

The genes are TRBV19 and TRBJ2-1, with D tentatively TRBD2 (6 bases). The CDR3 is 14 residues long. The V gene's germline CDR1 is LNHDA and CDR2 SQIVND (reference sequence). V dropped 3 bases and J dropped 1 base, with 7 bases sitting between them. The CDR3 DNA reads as TGTGCCAGTAGTATTCGGGAGTCCTACAATGAGCAGTTCTTC. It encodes CASSIRESYNEQFF. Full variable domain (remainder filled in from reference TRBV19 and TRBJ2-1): DGGITQSPKYLFRKEGQNVTLSCEQNLNHDAMYWYRQDPGQGLRLIYYSQIVNDFQKGDIAEGYSVSREKKESFPLTVTSAQKNPTAFYLCASSIRESYNEQFFGPGTRLTVL.

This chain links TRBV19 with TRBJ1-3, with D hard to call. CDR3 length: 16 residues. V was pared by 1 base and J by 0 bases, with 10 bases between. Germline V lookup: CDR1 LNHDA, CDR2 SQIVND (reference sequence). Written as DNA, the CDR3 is TGTGCCAGTAGTATAGTTTACGCCAGCTCTGGAAACACCATATATTTT. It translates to CASSIVYASSGNTIYF.

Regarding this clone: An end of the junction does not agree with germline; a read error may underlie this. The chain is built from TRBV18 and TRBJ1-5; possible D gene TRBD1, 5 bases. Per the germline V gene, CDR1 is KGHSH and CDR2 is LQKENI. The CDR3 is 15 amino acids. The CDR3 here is CASSPRGYGNQPQHF. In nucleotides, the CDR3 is TGTGCCAGCTCCCCACGGGGGTACGGCAATCAGCCCCAGCATTTT.

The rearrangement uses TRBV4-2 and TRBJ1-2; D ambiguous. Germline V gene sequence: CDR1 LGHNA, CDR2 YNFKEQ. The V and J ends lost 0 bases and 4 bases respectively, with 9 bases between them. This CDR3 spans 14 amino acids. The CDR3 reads CASSQDSSTYGYTF. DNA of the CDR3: TGTGCCAGCAGCCAAGACAGCAGCACCTATGGCTACACCTTC.

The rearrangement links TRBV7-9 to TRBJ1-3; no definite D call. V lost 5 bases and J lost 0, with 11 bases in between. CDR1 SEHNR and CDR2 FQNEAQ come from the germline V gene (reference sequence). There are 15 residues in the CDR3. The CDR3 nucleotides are TGTGCCAGCAGCCCCCTTCGGAGCTCTGGAAACACCATATATTTT. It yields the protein CASSPLRSSGNTIYF.

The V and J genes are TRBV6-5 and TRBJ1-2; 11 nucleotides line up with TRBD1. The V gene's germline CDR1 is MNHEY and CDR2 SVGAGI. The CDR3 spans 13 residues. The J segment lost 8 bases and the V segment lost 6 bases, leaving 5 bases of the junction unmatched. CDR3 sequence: CASRVGQGDGYTF. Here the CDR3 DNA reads TGTGCCAGCAGGGTGGGACAGGGGGACGGCTACACCTTC.

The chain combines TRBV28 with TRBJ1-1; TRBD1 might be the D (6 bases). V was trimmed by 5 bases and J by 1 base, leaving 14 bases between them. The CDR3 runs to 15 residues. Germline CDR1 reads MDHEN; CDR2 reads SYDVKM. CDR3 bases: TGTGCCAGCAGTCAAACAGGGAGGAAGAACACTGAAGCTTTCTTT. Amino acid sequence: CASSQTGRKNTEAFF.

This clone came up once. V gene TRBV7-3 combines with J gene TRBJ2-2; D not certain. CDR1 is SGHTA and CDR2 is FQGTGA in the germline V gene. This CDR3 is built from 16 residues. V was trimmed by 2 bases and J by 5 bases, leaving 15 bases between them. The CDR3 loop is CASSLLVGSGTGELFF. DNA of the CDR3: TGTGCCAGCAGCTTACTGGTCGGCTCAGGTACCGGGGAGCTGTTTTTT.

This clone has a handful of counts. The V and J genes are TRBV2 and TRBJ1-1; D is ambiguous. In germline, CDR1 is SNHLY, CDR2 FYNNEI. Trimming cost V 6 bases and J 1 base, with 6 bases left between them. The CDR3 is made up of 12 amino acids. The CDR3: CASRGRNTEAFF. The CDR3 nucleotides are TGTGCCAGCAGGGGCCGGAACACTGAAGCTTTCTTT.

CDR3 amino acids: CASSLGQGIGYEQYF. CDR3 sequence (DNA): TGCGCCAGCAGCTTGGGGCAGGGAATCGGCTACGAGCAGTACTTC. This chain links TRBV5-1 with TRBJ2-7, with a weak D call TRBD1 (5 bases). The V and J ends lost 0 bases and 3 bases respectively, with 13 bases between them. The CDR3 covers 15 residues. Germline assignment: CDR1 SGHRS and CDR2 YFSETQ.

CDR3: CASSSEGALNTGELFF. The CDR3 region has the DNA TGTGCCAGCAGCTCCGAGGGGGCTTTGAACACCGGGGAGCTGTTTTTT. The chain couples TRBV4-2 to TRBJ2-2; 7 bases are a match to TRBD1. V shed 5 bases, J shed 1 base, and the junction held 7 bases outside the gene matches. From germline, CDR1 is LGHNA and CDR2 YNFKEQ. The CDR3 is 16 amino acids.

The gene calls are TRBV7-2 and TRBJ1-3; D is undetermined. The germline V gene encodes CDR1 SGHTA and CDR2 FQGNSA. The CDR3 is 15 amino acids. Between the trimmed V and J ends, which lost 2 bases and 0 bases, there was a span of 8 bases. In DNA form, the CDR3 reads TGTGCCAGCAGCTTATGGCAGGTCTCTGGAAACACCATATATTTT. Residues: CASSLWQVSGNTIYF.

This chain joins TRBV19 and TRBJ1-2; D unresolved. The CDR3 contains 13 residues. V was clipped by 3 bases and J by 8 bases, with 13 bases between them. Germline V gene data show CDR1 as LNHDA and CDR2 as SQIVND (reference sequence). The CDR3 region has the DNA TGTGCCAGTAGTATCGTCGGGGTTAACGGCTACACCTTC. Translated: CASSIVGVNGYTF.